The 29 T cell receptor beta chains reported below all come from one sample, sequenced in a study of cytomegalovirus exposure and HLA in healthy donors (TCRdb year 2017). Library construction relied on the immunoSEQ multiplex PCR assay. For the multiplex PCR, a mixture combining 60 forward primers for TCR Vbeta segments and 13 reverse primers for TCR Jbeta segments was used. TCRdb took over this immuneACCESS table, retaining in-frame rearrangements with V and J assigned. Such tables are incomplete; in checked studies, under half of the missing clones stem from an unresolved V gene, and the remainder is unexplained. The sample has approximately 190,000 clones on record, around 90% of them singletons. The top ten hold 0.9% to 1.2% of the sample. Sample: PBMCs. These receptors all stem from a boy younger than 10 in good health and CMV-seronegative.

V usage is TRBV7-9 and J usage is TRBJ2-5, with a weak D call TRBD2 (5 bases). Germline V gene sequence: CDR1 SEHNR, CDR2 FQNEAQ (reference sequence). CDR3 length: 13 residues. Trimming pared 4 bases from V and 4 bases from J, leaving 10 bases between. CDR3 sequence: CASSSSGRETQYF. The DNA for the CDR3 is TGTGCCAGCAGCTCAAGCGGAAGAGAGACCCAGTACTTC. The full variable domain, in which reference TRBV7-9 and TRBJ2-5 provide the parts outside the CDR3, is DTGVSQNPRHKITKRGQNVTFRCDPISEHNRLYWYRQTLGQGPEFLTYFQNEAQLEKSRLLSDRFSAERPKGSFSTLEIQRTEQGDSAMYLCASSSSGRETQYFGPGTRLLVL.

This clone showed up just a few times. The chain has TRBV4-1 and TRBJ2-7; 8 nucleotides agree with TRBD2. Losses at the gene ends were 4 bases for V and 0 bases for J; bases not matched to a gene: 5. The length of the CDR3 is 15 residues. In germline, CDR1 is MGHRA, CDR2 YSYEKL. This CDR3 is CASSPTSVSSYEQYF. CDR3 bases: TGCGCCAGCAGCCCGACTAGCGTTAGCTCCTACGAGCAGTACTTC.

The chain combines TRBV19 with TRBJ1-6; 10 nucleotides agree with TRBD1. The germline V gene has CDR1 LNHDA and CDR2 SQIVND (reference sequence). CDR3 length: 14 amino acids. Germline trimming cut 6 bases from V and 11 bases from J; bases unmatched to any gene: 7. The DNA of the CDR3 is TGTGCCAGTAGACCGACAGGGGGCGTGACACCCCTCCACTTT. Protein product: CASRPTGGVTPLHF.

The CDR3 sequence is CASSLAGNQPQHF. The CDR3 nucleotides are TGTGCCAGCAGCTTGGCTGGCAATCAGCCCCAGCATTTT. The chain combines TRBV5-6 with TRBJ1-5, with D unresolved. Trimming removed 0 bases from V and 2 bases from J, with 3 bases in between. CDR3 length: 13 amino acids. Germline V gene sequence: CDR1 SGHDT, CDR2 YYEEEE.

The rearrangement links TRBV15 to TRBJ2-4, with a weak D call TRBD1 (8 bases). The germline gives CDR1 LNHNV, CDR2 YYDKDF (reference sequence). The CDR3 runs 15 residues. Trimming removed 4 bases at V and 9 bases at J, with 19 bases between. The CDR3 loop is CATSKTPDREGIQYF. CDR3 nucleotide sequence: TGTGCCACCAGCAAGACTCCGGACAGGGAGGGCATTCAGTACTTC.

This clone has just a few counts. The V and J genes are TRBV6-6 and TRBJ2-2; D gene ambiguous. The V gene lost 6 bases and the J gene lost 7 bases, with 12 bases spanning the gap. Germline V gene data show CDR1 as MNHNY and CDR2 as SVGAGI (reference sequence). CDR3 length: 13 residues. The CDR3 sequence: CASRREFDGELFF. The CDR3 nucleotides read TGTGCCAGCAGAAGAGAGTTTGACGGGGAGCTGTTTTTT.

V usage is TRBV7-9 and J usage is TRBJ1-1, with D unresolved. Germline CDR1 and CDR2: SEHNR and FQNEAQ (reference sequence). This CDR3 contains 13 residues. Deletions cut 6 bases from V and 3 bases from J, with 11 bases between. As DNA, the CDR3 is TGTGCCAGCAGTATAACCCCAGACACTGAAGCTTTCTTT. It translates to CASSITPDTEAFF. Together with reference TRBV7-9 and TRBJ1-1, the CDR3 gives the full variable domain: DTGVSQNPRHKITKRGQNVTFRCDPISEHNRLYWYRQTLGQGPEFLTYFQNEAQLEKSRLLSDRFSAERPKGSFSTLEIQRTEQGDSAMYLCASSITPDTEAFFGQGTRLTVV.

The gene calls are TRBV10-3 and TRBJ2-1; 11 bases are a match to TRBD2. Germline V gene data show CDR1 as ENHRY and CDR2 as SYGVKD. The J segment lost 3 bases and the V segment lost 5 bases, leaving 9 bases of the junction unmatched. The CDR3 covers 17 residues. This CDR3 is CAISPHGLAGLYNEQFF. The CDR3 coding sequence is TGTGCCATCAGTCCCCATGGACTAGCGGGCCTCTACAATGAGCAGTTCTTC.

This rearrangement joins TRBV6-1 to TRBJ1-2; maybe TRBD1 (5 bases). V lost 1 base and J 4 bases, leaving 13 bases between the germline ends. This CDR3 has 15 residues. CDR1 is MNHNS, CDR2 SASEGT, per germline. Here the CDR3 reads CASSEDLPTVYGYTF. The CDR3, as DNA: TGTGCCAGCAGTGAAGATCTCCCGACAGTCTATGGCTACACCTTC.

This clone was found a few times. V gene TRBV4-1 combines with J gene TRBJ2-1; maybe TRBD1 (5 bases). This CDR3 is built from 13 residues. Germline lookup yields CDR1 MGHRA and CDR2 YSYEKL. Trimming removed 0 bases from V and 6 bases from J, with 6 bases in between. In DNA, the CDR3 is TGCGCCAGCAGCCAAGACAGGGTCAATGAGCAGTTCTTC. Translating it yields CASSQDRVNEQFF.

CDR3 sequence (DNA): TGTGCCAGCAGTCTAGGGGGCCCAGTCGTCTTCTTC. It yields the protein CASSLGGPVVFF. The chain joins TRBV27 to TRBJ2-1, with 7 bases fitting TRBD1. Germline loops: CDR1 MNHEY, CDR2 SMNVEV (reference sequence). CDR3 size: 12 residues. V was pared by 5 bases and J by 16 bases, with 11 bases of the junction left unmatched.

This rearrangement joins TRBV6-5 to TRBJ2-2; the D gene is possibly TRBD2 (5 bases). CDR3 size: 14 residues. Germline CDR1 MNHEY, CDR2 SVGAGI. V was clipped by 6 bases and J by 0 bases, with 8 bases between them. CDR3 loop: CASSGGSNTGELFF. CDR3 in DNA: TGTGCCAGCAGCGGAGGATCGAACACCGGGGAGCTGTTTTTT.

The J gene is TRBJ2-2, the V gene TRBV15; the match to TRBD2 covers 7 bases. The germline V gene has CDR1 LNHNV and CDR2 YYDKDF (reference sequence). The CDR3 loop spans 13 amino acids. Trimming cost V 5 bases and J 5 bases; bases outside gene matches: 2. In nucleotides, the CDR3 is TGTGCCACCAGCCGGGGGGAAACCGGGGAGCTGTTTTTT. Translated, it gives CATSRGETGELFF.

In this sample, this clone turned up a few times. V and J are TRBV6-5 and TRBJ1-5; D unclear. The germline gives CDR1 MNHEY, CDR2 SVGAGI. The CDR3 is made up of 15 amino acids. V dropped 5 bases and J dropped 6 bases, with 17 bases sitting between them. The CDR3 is CASSPSPSGIQPQHF. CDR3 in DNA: TGTGCCAGCAGTCCCTCCCCGTCGGGGATTCAGCCCCAGCATTTT.

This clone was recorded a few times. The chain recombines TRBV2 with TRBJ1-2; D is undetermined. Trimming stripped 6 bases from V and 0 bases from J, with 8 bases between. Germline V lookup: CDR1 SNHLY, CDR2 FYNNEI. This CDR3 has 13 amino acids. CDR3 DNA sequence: TGTGCCAGCAGCACAGACACTAACTATGGCTACACCTTC. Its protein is CASSTDTNYGYTF.

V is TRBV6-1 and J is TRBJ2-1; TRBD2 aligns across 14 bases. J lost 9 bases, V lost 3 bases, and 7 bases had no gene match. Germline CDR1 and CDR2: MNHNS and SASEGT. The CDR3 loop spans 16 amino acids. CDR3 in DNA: TGTGCCAGCAGTGACGGCAGACTAGCGGGAGGGGGTGAGCAGTTCTTC. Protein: CASSDGRLAGGGEQFF.

The CDR3 coding sequence is TGCGCCAGCAGCTTGTTGATCAGCGGGGGGGGTATCGATACGCAGTATTTT. Residues: CASSLLISGGGIDTQYF. This sequence joins TRBV5-1 and TRBJ2-3; 10 bases agree with TRBD2. CDR3 length: 17 residues. CDR1 and CDR2 (germline): SGHRS, YFSETQ. The trim removed 1 base at V and 6 bases at J, leaving 11 bases unmatched.

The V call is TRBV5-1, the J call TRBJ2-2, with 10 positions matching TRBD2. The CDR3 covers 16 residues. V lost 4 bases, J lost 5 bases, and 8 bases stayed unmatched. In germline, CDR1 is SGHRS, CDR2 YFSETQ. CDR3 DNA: TGCGCCAGCAGCCCTCCGGGACTAGCGCTAACCGGGGAGCTGTTTTTT. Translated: CASSPPGLALTGELFF.

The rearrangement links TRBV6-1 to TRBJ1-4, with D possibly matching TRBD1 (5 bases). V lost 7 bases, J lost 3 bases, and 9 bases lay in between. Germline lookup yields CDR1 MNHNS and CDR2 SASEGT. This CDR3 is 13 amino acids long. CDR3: CASKGMANEKLFF. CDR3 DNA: TGTGCCAGCAAGGGGATGGCTAATGAAAAACTGTTTTTT.

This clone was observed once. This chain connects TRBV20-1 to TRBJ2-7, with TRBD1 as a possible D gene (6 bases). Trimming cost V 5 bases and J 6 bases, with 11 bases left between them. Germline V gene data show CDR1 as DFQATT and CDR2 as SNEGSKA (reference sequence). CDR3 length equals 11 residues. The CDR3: CSAEVTGEQYF. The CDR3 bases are TGCAGTGCTGAGGTGACAGGCGAGCAGTACTTC.

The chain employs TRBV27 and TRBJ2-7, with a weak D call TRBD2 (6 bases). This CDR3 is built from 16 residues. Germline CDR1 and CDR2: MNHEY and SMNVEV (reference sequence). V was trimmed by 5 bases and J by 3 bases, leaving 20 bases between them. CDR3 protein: CASSPGTGPGLYEQYF. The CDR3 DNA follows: TGTGCCAGCAGTCCGGGGACTGGTCCGGGGCTCTACGAGCAGTACTTC.

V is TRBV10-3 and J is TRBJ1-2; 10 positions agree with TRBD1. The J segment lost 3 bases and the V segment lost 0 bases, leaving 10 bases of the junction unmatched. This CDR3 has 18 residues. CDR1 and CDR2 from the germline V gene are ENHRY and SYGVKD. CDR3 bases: TGTGCCATCAGTGAGTCGCCGGGACAGGGGAGACGGGACTATGGCTACACCTTC. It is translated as CAISESPGQGRRDYGYTF.

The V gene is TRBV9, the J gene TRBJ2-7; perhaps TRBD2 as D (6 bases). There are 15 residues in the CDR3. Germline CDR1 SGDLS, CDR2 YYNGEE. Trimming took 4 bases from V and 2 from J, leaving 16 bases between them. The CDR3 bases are TGTGCCAGCAGCCCCCCGTCGGGAGTCCCCTACGAGCAGTACTTC. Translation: CASSPPSGVPYEQYF.

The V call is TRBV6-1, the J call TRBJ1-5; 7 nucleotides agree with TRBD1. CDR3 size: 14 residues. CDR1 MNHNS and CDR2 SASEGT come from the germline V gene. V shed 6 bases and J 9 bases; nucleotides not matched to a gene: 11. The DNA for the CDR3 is TGTGCCAGCAGAGTGACAGGGAGCGAGCGGCCCCAGCATTTT. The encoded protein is CASRVTGSERPQHF.

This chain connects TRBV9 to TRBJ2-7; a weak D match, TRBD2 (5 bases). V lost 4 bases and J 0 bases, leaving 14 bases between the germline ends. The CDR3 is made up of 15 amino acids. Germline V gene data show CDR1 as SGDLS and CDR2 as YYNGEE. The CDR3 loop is CASSPGQRSSYEQYF. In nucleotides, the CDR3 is TGTGCCAGCAGCCCCGGCCAGCGGAGCTCCTACGAGCAGTACTTC.

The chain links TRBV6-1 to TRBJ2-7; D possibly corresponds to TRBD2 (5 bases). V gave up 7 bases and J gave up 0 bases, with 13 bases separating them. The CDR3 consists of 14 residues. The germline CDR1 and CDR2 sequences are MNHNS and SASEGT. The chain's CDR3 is CASTPQRGSYEQYF. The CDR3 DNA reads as TGTGCCAGCACCCCCCAACGGGGCTCCTACGAGCAGTACTTC.

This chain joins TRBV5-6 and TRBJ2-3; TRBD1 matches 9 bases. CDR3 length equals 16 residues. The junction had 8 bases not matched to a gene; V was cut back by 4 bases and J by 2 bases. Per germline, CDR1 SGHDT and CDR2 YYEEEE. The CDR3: CASSPPDRGSTDTQYF. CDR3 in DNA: TGTGCCAGCAGCCCCCCGGACAGGGGTTCCACAGATACGCAGTATTTT.

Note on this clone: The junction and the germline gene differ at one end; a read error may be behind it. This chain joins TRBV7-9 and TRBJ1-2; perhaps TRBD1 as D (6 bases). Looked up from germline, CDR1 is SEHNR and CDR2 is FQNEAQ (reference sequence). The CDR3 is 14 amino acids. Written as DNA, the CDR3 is TGTTCCAGCAGCGGGGAGACGGACAGAAGTGGCTACACCTTC. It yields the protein CSSSGETDRSGYTF.

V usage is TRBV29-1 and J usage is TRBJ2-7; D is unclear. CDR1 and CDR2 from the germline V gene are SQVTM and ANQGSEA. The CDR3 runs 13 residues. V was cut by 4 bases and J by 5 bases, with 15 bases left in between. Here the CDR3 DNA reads TGCAGCGTTGGACGGTCCGACATAGACGAGCAGTACTTC. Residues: CSVGRSDIDEQYF.